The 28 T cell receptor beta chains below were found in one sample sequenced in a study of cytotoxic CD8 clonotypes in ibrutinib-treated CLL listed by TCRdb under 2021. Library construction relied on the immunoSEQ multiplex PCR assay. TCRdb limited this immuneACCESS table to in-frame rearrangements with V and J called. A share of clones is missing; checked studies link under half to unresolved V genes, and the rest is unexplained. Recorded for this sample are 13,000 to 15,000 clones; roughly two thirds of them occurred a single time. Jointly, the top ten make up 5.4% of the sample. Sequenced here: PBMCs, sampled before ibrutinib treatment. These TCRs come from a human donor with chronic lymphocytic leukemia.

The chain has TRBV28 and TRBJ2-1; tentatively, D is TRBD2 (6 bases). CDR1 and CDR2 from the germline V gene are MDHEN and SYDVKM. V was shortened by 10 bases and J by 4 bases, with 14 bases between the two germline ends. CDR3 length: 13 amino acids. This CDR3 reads CATMGEVYNEQFF. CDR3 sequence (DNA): TGTGCCACCATGGGGGAGGTTTACAATGAGCAGTTCTTC.

CDR3 in DNA: TGTGCCAGCAGCTTAGAGATCGGGCCCTGGCCCTACGAGCAGTACTTC. Translating gives CASSLEIGPWPYEQYF. J is TRBJ2-7 and V is TRBV7-9; D gene unclear. Germline CDR1 reads SEHNR; CDR2 reads FQNEAQ (reference sequence). The CDR3 is made up of 16 amino acids. The V end was cut by 1 base, the J end by 2 bases, with 15 bases between. Drawing the rest from reference TRBV7-9 and TRBJ2-7, the complete variable domain is DTGVSQNPRHKITKRGQNVTFRCDPISEHNRLYWYRQTLGQGPEFLTYFQNEAQLEKSRLLSDRFSAERPKGSFSTLEIQRTEQGDSAMYLCASSLEIGPWPYEQYFGPGTRLTVT.

CDR3 DNA: TGTGCCAGCAGCTTCCGGCTTGGGGCGGGGCTGGAGACCCAGTACTTC. It encodes CASSFRLGAGLETQYF. The chain employs TRBV5-6 and TRBJ2-5, with a weak D call TRBD2 (6 bases). Looked up from germline, CDR1 is SGHDT and CDR2 is YYEEEE. The V end was cut by 2 bases, the J end by 5 bases, with 19 bases between. This CDR3 contains 16 residues. Using reference TRBV5-6 and TRBJ2-5 for the parts outside the CDR3, the full variable domain is DAGVTQSPTHLIKTRGQQVTLRCSPKSGHDTVSWYQQALGQGPQFIFQYYEEEERQRGNFPDRFSGHQFPNYSSELNVNALLLGDSALYLCASSFRLGAGLETQYFGPGTRLLVL.

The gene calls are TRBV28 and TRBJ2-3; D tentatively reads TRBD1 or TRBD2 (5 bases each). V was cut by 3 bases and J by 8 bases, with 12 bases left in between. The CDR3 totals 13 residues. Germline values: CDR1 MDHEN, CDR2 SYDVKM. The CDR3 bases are TGTGCCAGCAGTTTGAGTGGGGGAGCTACGCAGTATTTT. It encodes CASSLSGGATQYF.

The CDR3 nucleotides read TGTGCCAGCAGCTTAGTTTGGAAGGAAGAGACCCAGTACTTC. Its protein product is CASSLVWKEETQYF. The chain recombines TRBV7-2 with TRBJ2-5; no firm D call. Germline lookup yields CDR1 SGHTA and CDR2 FQGNSA. The CDR3 consists of 14 residues. V lost 1 base and J lost 3, with 9 bases in between.

The CDR3 reads CASSKGGFRREQYF. The CDR3 DNA sequence: TGTGCCAGCAGCAAAGGGGGGTTTCGGCGCGAGCAGTACTTC. The chain has TRBV21-1 and TRBJ2-7. TRBV21-1 is recorded as a pseudogene. This CDR3 comprises 14 residues.

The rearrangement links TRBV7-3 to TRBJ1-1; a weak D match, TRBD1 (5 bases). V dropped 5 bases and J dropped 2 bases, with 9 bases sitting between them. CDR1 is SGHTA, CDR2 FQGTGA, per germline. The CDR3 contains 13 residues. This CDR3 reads CASSRDGNTEAFF. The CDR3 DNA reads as TGTGCCAGCAGCAGGGACGGCAACACTGAAGCTTTCTTT.

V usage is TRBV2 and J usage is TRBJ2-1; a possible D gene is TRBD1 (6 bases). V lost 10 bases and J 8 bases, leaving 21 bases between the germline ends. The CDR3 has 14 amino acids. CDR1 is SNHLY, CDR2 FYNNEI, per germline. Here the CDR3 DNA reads TGTGCCACCACCGGGACATGGAGGTTCGATGAGCAGTTCTTC. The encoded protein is CATTGTWRFDEQFF.

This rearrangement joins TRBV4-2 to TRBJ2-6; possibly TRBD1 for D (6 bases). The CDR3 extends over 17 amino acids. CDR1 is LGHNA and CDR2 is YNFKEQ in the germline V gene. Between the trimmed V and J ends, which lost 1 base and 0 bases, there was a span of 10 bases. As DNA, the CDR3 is TGTGCCAGCAGCCAAGGGCAGGGGAGCTCTGGGGCCAACGTCCTGACTTTC. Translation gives CASSQGQGSSGANVLTF.

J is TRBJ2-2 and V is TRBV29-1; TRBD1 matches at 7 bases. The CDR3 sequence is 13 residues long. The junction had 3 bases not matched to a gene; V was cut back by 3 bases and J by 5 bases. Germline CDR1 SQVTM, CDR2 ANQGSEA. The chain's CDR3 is CSVDRGWTGELFF. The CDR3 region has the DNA TGCAGCGTTGACAGGGGGTGGACCGGGGAGCTGTTTTTT.

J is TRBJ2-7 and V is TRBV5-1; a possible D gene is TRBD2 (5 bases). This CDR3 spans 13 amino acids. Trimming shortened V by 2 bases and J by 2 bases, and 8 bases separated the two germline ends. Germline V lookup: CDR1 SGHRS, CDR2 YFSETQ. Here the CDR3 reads CASSLGSAYEQYF. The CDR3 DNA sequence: TGCGCCAGCAGCTTAGGGAGCGCCTACGAGCAGTACTTC.

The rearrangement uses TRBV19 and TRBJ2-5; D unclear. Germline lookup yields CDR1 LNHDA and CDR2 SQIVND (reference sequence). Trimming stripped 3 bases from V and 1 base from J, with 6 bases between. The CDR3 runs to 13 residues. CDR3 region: CASSMAFQETQYF. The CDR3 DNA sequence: TGTGCCAGTAGTATGGCCTTCCAAGAGACCCAGTACTTC.

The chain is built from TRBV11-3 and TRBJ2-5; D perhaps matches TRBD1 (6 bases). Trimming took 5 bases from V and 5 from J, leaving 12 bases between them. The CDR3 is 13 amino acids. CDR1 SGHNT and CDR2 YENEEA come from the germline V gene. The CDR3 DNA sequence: TGTGCCAGCAGCACCGGACAGTGGGAGACCCAGTACTTC. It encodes CASSTGQWETQYF.

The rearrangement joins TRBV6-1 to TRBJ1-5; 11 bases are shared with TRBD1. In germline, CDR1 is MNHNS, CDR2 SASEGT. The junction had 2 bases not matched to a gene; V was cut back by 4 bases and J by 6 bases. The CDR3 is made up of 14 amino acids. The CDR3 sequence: CASSGTGGGQPQHF. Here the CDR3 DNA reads TGTGCCAGCAGTGGGACAGGGGGCGGTCAGCCCCAGCATTTT.

The CDR3: CASTPQNTGELFF. CDR3 coding DNA: TGTGCCAGCACCCCTCAGAACACCGGGGAGCTGTTTTTT. The rearrangement uses TRBV2 and TRBJ2-2; D is undetermined. CDR1 and CDR2 from the germline V gene are SNHLY and FYNNEI. This CDR3 has 13 amino acids. Trimming stripped 7 bases from V and 1 base from J, with 7 bases between.

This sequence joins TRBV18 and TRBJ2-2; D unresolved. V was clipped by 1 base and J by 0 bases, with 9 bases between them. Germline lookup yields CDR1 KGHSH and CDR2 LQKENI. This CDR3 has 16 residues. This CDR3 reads CASSPRGSPNTGELFF. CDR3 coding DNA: TGTGCCAGCTCACCACGGGGTTCGCCGAACACCGGGGAGCTGTTTTTT.

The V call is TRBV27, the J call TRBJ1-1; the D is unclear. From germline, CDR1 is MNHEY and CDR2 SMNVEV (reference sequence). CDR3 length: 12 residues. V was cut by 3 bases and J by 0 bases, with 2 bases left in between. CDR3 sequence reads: CASSLVNTEAFF. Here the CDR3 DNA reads TGTGCCAGCAGTTTGGTGAACACTGAAGCTTTCTTT.

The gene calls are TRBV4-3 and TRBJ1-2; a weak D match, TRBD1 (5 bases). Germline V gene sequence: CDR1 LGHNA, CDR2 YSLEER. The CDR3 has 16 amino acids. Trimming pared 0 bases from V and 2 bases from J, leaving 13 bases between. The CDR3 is CASSQEGWGGNYGYTF. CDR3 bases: TGCGCCAGCAGCCAAGAAGGTTGGGGGGGGAACTATGGCTACACCTTC.

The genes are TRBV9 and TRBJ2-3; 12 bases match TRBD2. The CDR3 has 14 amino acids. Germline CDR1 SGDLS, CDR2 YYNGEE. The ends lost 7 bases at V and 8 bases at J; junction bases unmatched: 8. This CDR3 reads CASSGQLAGGTQYF. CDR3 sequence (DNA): TGTGCCAGCTCCGGCCAACTAGCGGGAGGTACGCAGTATTTT.

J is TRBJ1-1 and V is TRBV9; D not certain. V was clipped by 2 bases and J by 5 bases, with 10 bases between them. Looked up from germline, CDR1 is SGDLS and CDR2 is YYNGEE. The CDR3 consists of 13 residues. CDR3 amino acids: CASSVSPETEAFF. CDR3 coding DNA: TGTGCCAGCAGCGTCTCCCCGGAGACTGAAGCTTTCTTT.

The CDR3 region has the DNA TGTGCCTGGAGTCCGGGCTACGAGCAGTACTTC. Translating gives CAWSPGYEQYF. The chain has TRBV30 and TRBJ2-7; D gene uncertain. Trimming removed 2 bases at V and 3 bases at J, with 5 bases between. This CDR3 is built from 11 residues. Germline V gene sequence: CDR1 GTSNPN, CDR2 SVGIG (reference sequence).

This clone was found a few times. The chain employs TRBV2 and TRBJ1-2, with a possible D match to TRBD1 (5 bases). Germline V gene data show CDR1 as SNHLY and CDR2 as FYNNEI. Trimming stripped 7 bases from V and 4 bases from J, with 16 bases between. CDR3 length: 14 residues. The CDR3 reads CASTWGTAGYGYTF. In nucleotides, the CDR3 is TGTGCCAGCACTTGGGGGACGGCGGGCTATGGCTACACCTTC.

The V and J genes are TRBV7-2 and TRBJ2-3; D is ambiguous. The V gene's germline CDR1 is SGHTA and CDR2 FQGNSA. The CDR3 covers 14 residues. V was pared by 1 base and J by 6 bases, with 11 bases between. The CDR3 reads CASSLGLVGDTQYF. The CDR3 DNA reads TGTGCCAGCAGCTTAGGTCTGGTCGGGGATACGCAGTATTTT.

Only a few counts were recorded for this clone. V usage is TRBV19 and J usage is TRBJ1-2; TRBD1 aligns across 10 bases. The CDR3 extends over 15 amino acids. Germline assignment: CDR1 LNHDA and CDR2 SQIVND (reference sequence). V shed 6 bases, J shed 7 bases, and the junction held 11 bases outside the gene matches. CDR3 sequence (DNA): TGTGCCAGTAGCCGCCCCGACAGGGGGCGAGGTGGCTACACCTTC. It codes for CASSRPDRGRGGYTF.

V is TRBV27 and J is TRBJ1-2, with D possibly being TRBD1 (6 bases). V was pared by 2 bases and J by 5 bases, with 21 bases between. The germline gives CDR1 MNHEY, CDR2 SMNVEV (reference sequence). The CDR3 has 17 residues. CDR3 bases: TGTGCCAGCAGTTTAAGTGGGGCAGGGGACCGGGGGTATGGCTACACCTTC. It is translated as CASSLSGAGDRGYGYTF.

This chain's CDR3 is CASSPFGTGSTEAFF. Here the CDR3 DNA reads TGTGCCAGCAGCCCCTTTGGGACAGGGTCCACTGAAGCTTTCTTT. The gene calls are TRBV5-5 and TRBJ1-1; TRBD1 aligns across 9 bases. J was trimmed by 4 bases and V by 4 bases; bases with no gene match: 8. This CDR3 has 15 residues. The germline V gene has CDR1 SGHKS and CDR2 YYEKEE (reference sequence).

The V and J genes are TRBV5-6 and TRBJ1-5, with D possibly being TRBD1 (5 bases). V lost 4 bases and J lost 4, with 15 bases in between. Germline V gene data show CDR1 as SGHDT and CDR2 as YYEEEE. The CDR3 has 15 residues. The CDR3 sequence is CASSPWDRPNQPQHF. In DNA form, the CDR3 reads TGTGCCAGCAGCCCCTGGGACCGACCAAATCAGCCCCAGCATTTT.

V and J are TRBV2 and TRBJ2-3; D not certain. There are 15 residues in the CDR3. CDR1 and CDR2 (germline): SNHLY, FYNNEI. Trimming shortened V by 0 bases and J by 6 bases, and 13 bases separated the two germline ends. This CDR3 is CASSEAQATGDTQYF. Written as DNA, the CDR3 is TGTGCCAGCAGTGAAGCGCAGGCTACCGGGGATACGCAGTATTTT. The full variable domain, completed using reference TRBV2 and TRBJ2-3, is EPEVTQTPSHQVTQMGQEVILRCVPISNHLYFYWYRQILGQKVEFLVSFYNNEISEKSEIFDDQFSVERPDGSNFTLKIRSTKLEDSAMYFCASSEAQATGDTQYFGPGTRLTVL.